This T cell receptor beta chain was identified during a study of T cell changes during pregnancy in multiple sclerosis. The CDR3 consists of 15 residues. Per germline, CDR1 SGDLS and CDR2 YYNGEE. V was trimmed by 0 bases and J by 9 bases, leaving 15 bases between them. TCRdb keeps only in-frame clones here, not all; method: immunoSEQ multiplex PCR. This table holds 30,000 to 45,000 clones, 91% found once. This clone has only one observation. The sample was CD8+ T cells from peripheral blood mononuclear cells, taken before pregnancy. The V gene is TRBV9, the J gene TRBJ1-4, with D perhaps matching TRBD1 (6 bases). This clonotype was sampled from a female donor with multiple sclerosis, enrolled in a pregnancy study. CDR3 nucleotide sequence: TGTGCCAGCAGCGTAGGGGGTTTAGGGGACAAAAAACTGTTTTTT. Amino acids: CASSVGGLGDKKLFF.